Following are 21 T cell receptor beta chains from one sample sequenced in a study of T cells in Graves' hyperthyroidism and ophthalmopathy. The TCR beta CDR3 regions underwent amplification using RNA transcripts as the source. The primer set for the first-round RT-PCR of the TCR CDR3 was HTBI. TCRdb redid the calling of the multiplex PCR reads with MiXCR, one entry per CDR3 protein. This table has around 280,000 distinct CDR3 sequences, about an eighth appearing once. Material for sequencing was blood. All receptors derive from a woman in her 30s with Graves' hyperthyroidism that later progressed to Graves' ophthalmopathy.

Many counts were recorded for this clonotype. V gene TRBV29-1 combines with J gene TRBJ2-1; D remains ambiguous. Deletions cut 3 bases from V and 5 bases from J, with 20 bases between. The CDR3 runs to 16 residues. Looked up from germline, CDR1 is SQVTM and CDR2 is ANQGSEA. CDR3 DNA: TGCAGCGTTGATACTGATAGCCTTTTCTTCAACAATGAGCAGTTCTTC. Translated, it gives CSVDTDSLFFNNEQFF.

Ten or more counts support this clonotype. The V gene is TRBV28, the J gene TRBJ1-5; the D gene is possibly TRBD1 (5 bases). Germline lookup yields CDR1 MDHEN and CDR2 SYDVKM. The CDR3 covers 15 residues. V dropped 3 bases and J dropped 7 bases, with 16 bases sitting between them. The CDR3 DNA sequence: TGTGCCAGCAGTTTTGCCAGGGACGCGGGACAGCCCCAGCATTTT. Its protein product is CASSFARDAGQPQHF.

Notes on this clonotype: A much more abundant neighbour one base away suggests this may be a read error. This CDR3 reads CASSLEADSTDEQFF. The CDR3 coding sequence is TGTGCCAGCAGTTTAGAGGCAGACAGTACGGATGAGCAGTTCTTC. The V and J genes are TRBV12-3 or TRBV12-4 and TRBJ2-1; D possibly corresponds to TRBD1 (5 bases). The CDR3 length is 15 residues. V dropped 1 base and J dropped 8 bases, with 15 bases sitting between them.

Ten or more counts support this clonotype. The V and J genes are TRBV10-3 and TRBJ2-7; no reliable D call. V lost 6 bases and J lost 2, with 20 bases in between. The V gene's germline CDR1 is ENHRY and CDR2 SYGVKD. The CDR3 has 16 amino acids. CDR3 sequence: CAISDPLTGRAYEQYF. DNA of the CDR3: TGTGCCATCAGCGACCCCTTAACGGGCCGAGCCTACGAGCAGTACTTC.

The chain has TRBV12-3 or TRBV12-4 and TRBJ1-1; D is perhaps TRBD1 (5 bases). This CDR3 contains 13 residues. The V gene lost 7 bases and the J gene lost 5 bases, with 14 bases spanning the gap. Here the CDR3 DNA reads TGTGCCAGCACCCCCGGGGGGGGTACTGAAGCTTTCTTT. Amino acids: CASTPGGGTEAFF.

This clonotype appeared many times. This rearrangement joins TRBV29-1 to TRBJ2-1; 10 nucleotides line up with TRBD2. Germline values: CDR1 SQVTM, CDR2 ANQGSEA. V trimming: 2 bases; J trimming: 6 bases; junction bases outside the gene matches: 10. This CDR3 comprises 16 residues. The CDR3 DNA reads as TGCAGCGTTGAATCGGCTAGCGGGAGAGAAGGCAATGAGCAGTTCTTC. This translates into CSVESASGREGNEQFF.

This clonotype was observed many times. The chain has TRBV28 and TRBJ1-5; no clear D gene. CDR3 size: 15 residues. Germline CDR1 reads MDHEN; CDR2 reads SYDVKM. The V and J ends lost 4 bases and 2 bases respectively, with 12 bases between them. The CDR3 is CASSSYDMGNQPQHF. The CDR3 bases are TGTGCCAGCAGTTCTTATGACATGGGCAATCAGCCCCAGCATTTT.

At least ten counts were recorded for this clonotype. The V call is TRBV18, the J call TRBJ2-1, with TRBD2 identical over 13 bases. V lost 0 bases to trimming and J lost 8 bases; unmatched junction nucleotides: 10. Germline CDR1 KGHSH, CDR2 LQKENI. The CDR3 totals 18 residues. The CDR3 DNA reads as TGTGCCAGCTCACCACCGGGACTAGCGGGACCTGCCTGGCATGAGCAGTTCTTC. It yields the protein CASSPPGLAGPAWHEQFF.

Ten or more counts support this clonotype. This sequence joins TRBV7-9 and TRBJ2-7; the D is unclear. CDR1 SEHNR and CDR2 FQNEAQ come from the germline V gene (reference sequence). The CDR3 has 13 residues. Deletions cut 3 bases from V and 0 bases from J, with 6 bases between. In DNA, the CDR3 is TGTGCCAGCAGCTTCGGAGCCTCCTACGAGCAGTACTTC. It codes for CASSFGASYEQYF.

To note about this clonotype: A junction boundary mismatches the germline segment, possibly from a read error. This chain uses TRBV12-3 or TRBV12-4 with TRBJ1-1, with TRBD1 matching over 9 bases. CDR3 length: 16 residues. CDR3 DNA sequence: TGTGCCAGCAGTTCAGTCTACAGGGGGCTAGAAACTGAAGCCTTCTTT. It encodes CASSSVYRGLETEAFF.

This clonotype was seen many times. The CDR3 sequence is CASSLNVAGSYEQYF. The CDR3 DNA reads as TGTGCCAGCAGTTTAAATGTGGCAGGCTCCTACGAGCAGTACTTC. The J gene is TRBJ2-7, the V gene TRBV28; the D is unclear. V lost 2 bases to trimming and J lost 0 bases, with 11 bases between them. The CDR3 extends over 15 amino acids. Germline values: CDR1 MDHEN, CDR2 SYDVKM.

This sequence joins TRBV5-6 and TRBJ1-6, with D tentatively TRBD1 (6 bases). This CDR3 region has 14 residues. Germline V gene lookup returns CDR1 SGHDT and CDR2 YYEEEE. V gave up 3 bases and J gave up 6 bases, with 10 bases separating them. The CDR3 DNA reads as TGTGCCAGCAGCTCTCGGGACATTAATTCACCCCTCCACTTT. The encoded protein is CASSSRDINSPLHF.

This clonotype was detected only once. The genes are TRBV9 and TRBJ1-1; D is possibly TRBD1 (5 bases). The CDR3 runs 16 residues. The germline CDR1 and CDR2 sequences are SGDLS and YYNGEE. V was shortened by 2 bases and J by 5 bases, with 19 bases between the two germline ends. The CDR3 loop reads CASSVHPGGTGTEAFF. The CDR3 DNA reads TGTGCCAGCAGCGTTCATCCGGGGGGGACCGGGACTGAAGCTTTCTTT.

This clonotype came up many times. The V and J genes are TRBV7-2 and TRBJ1-3; D remains unclear. CDR3 length equals 17 residues. Germline lookup yields CDR1 SGHTA and CDR2 FQGNSA. Deletions cut 2 bases from V and 0 bases from J, with 14 bases between. The CDR3 nucleotides read TGTGCCAGCAGCTTACTGTTCCAGACTAGCTCTGGAAACACCATATATTTT. It codes for CASSLLFQTSSGNTIYF.

This clonotype was seen repeatedly, ten times or more. The chain recombines TRBV12-3 or TRBV12-4 with TRBJ2-5; no firm D call. The V end was cut by 4 bases, the J end by 1 base, with 16 bases between. The CDR3 totals 16 residues. The CDR3 DNA is TGTGCCAGCAGTTCGGTCCGTGAGCGTCTCCAAGAGACCCAGTACTTC. Amino acids: CASSSVRERLQETQYF.

This clonotype has a count of ten or more. The chain is built from TRBV28 and TRBJ2-1; no clear D gene. The V and J ends lost 2 bases and 5 bases respectively, with 7 bases between them. The CDR3 length is 13 residues. Germline CDR1 is MDHEN and CDR2 is SYDVKM. CDR3 nucleotides: TGTGCCAGCAGTTTAGGGCTAGACAATGAGCAGTTCTTC. This codes for CASSLGLDNEQFF.

This clonotype was seen a few times. The gene calls are TRBV6-1 and TRBJ2-7; D is perhaps TRBD1 (5 bases). CDR1 is MNHNS, CDR2 SASEGT, per germline. Deletions cut 5 bases from V and 7 bases from J, with 24 bases between. This CDR3 has 16 amino acids. As DNA, the CDR3 is TGTGCCAGCAGTTCACGAACAGGCCCAGTAAGTAGTGAGCAGTACTTC. It yields the protein CASSSRTGPVSSEQYF.

At least ten counts were recorded for this clonotype. This chain links TRBV12-3 or TRBV12-4 with TRBJ2-5; tentative D call: TRBD2 (6 bases). With 5 bases removed from V and 5 bases from J, the gap between germline ends came to 15 bases. The CDR3 is made up of 14 amino acids. The CDR3 sequence: CASSGWRAEETQYF. DNA for the CDR3: TGTGCCAGCAGTGGTTGGAGGGCGGAGGAGACCCAGTACTTC.

This clonotype has a count of ten or more. V gene TRBV20-1 combines with J gene TRBJ2-2, with TRBD2 identical over 9 bases. The CDR3 spans 15 residues. The germline V gene has CDR1 DFQATT and CDR2 SNEGSKA (reference sequence). CDR3 loop: CREAGGPANTGELFF. In DNA, the CDR3 is TGCAGAGAAGCGGGAGGCCCCGCGAACACCGGGGAGCTGTTTTTT.

This chain uses TRBV9 with TRBJ2-2; possible D gene TRBD2, 5 bases. The CDR3 spans 16 residues. V was clipped by 0 bases and J by 6 bases, with 15 bases between them. Germline assignment: CDR1 SGDLS and CDR2 YYNGEE. DNA for the CDR3: TGTGCCAGCAGCGTAGCCCAAGCGGAGAGCCCCGGGGAGCTGTTTTTT. It encodes CASSVAQAESPGELFF.

This clonotype was recorded many times. The V and J genes are TRBV14 and TRBJ2-1; 10 bases agree with TRBD2. With 4 bases clipped from V and 8 bases from J, the junction kept 8 bases outside the gene matches. Germline CDR1 and CDR2: SGHDN and FVKESK. The CDR3 sequence is 15 residues long. The chain's CDR3 is CASSPLAGGSHEQFF. CDR3 DNA: TGTGCCAGCAGCCCTTTAGCGGGAGGTAGCCATGAGCAGTTCTTC.